This TCR beta chain was captured by sequencing in a study of blood T cells in healthy people across ages. Trimming pared 0 bases from V and 10 bases from J, leaving 7 bases between. This CDR3 has 13 amino acids. Germline V CDR1 and CDR2: ENHRY, SYGVKD. Using a J-beta primer mix together with a sample-barcoded 5' primer, a second PCR was run for roughly 7 to 11 cycles. TCRdb re-analysed the 5' RACE reads in MiXCR, keeping a single row per CDR3 protein. The sample carries roughly 1.9 million distinct CDR3 sequences, roughly two fifths recorded once. This clonotype showed up just a few times. J is TRBJ1-6 and V is TRBV10-3; D is unclear. The sequence came from a human donor in good health. Sequenced input: blood. As DNA, the CDR3 is TGTGCCATCAGTGAGTCAACATTATCACCCCTCCACTTT. Amino acids: CAISESTLSPLHF.